One sample yielded the 12 T cell receptor beta chains listed below, sequenced in a study of beta chain features in type 1 diabetes. Findings and limits, study-wide: A moderate, significant TCRB CDR3 shortening appeared in type 1 diabetes across four CD4+ subsets.

The isolated RNA, all of it, was reverse transcribed, so expressed TCRB transcripts were what got sequenced. The repertoire was sequenced with immunoSEQ multiplex PCR; TCRdb's copy has only in-frame clones and lacks some. The sample includes fewer than 30,000 clones, approximately 55% seen only once; the top ten take 1.4% to 1.5%. No cognate antigen is known for these TCRs. Sequenced input: Tregs from blood. The source of these receptors is a woman aged 18-30 years with type 1 diabetes.

V and J are TRBV7-2 and TRBJ1-5; D possibly corresponds to TRBD1 (5 bases). Germline assignment: CDR1 SGHTA and CDR2 FQGNSA. The CDR3 extends over 13 amino acids. Trimming stripped 1 base from V and 5 bases from J, with 6 bases between. As DNA, the CDR3 is TGTGCCAGCAGCTTAGGGGGCGATCAGCCCCAGCATTTT. This codes for CASSLGGDQPQHF.

In this sample, this clone turned up a few times. The chain carries TRBV7-9 and TRBJ1-2; D gene ambiguous. This CDR3 region has 13 residues. Germline values: CDR1 SEHNR, CDR2 FQNEAQ (reference sequence). V shed 3 bases and J shed 1 base, with 6 bases lying between them. CDR3 loop: CASSLGRNYGYTF. The DNA of the CDR3 is TGTGCCAGCAGCTTGGGCCGTAACTATGGCTACACCTTC. Complete variable domain (other parts from reference TRBV7-9 and TRBJ1-2): DTGVSQNPRHKITKRGQNVTFRCDPISEHNRLYWYRQTLGQGPEFLTYFQNEAQLEKSRLLSDRFSAERPKGSFSTLEIQRTEQGDSAMYLCASSLGRNYGYTFGSGTRLTVV.

For this clone: A junction end diverges from the germline sequence, so it may reflect a read error. CDR3 region: CAGSGTGVNVLTF. For the CDR3, the DNA is TGTGCCGGTTCCGGGACAGGGGTCAACGTCCTGACTTTC. This sequence joins TRBV30 and TRBJ2-6; 10 nucleotides agree with TRBD1. This CDR3 contains 13 residues. In germline, CDR1 is GTSNPN, CDR2 SVGIG (reference sequence).

The J gene is TRBJ2-1, the V gene TRBV11-2; D perhaps matches TRBD2 (5 bases). The CDR3 contains 17 residues. The germline V and J ends were trimmed by 1 base and 2 bases, with 15 bases remaining between them. Germline CDR1 is SGHAT and CDR2 is FQNNGV. The CDR3 reads CASSLARVAGAYNEQFF. DNA for the CDR3: TGTGCCAGCAGCTTAGCTCGGGTGGCGGGCGCCTACAATGAGCAGTTCTTC.

The chain couples TRBV27 to TRBJ2-7; 8 bases are shared with TRBD1. This CDR3 is 14 amino acids long. Per germline, CDR1 MNHEY and CDR2 SMNVEV (reference sequence). Trimming removed 7 bases from V and 2 bases from J; junction bases left unmatched: 7. The CDR3 region is CASTSPGQAYEQYF. The CDR3 bases are TGTGCCAGCACTTCACCGGGACAGGCCTACGAGCAGTACTTC.

This clone was detected a few times. The rearrangement uses TRBV30 and TRBJ1-2; D possibly corresponds to TRBD1 (5 bases). This CDR3 region has 13 residues. V dropped 4 bases and J dropped 7 bases, with 16 bases sitting between them. Germline V lookup: CDR1 GTSNPN, CDR2 SVGIG (reference sequence). CDR3 sequence: CAWTQSGLGGYTF. CDR3 sequence (DNA): TGTGCCTGGACCCAATCAGGGCTGGGTGGCTACACCTTC.

The gene calls are TRBV23-1 and TRBJ2-4, with 7 bases fitting TRBD1. TRBV23-1 has ORF status, its function being uncertain. This CDR3 contains 15 residues. Trimming cost V 8 bases and J 3 bases; bases outside gene matches: 10. The CDR3 bases are TGCGCCAGCGGGCGACAGGGTTTATTCAAAAACATTCAGTACTTC. It codes for CASGRQGLFKNIQYF.

V is TRBV6-5 and J is TRBJ1-2; D is ambiguous. Trimming left V 2 bases short and J 6 bases short, with 4 bases between. The CDR3 covers 11 residues. From germline, CDR1 is MNHEY and CDR2 SVGAGI. In DNA, the CDR3 is TGTGCCAGCAGTTACGGGCATGGCTACACCTTC. Translation: CASSYGHGYTF.

The chain links TRBV30 to TRBJ2-5, with 11 nucleotides matching TRBD2. Germline-derived CDR1 and CDR2 are GTSNPN and SVGIG (reference sequence). J lost 4 bases, V lost 2 bases, and 12 bases had no gene match. The CDR3 consists of 17 residues. CDR3 DNA sequence: TGTGCCTGGAGTATGAGGGCTAGCGGGAGGAGAGGAGAGACCCAGTACTTC. Amino acids: CAWSMRASGRRGETQYF.

In this sample, this clone turned up once. The chain is built from TRBV28 and TRBJ1-2, with D uncertain. CDR3 length: 12 residues. Germline loops: CDR1 MDHEN, CDR2 SYDVKM. V was trimmed by 4 bases and J by 4 bases, leaving 7 bases between them. Written as DNA, the CDR3 is TGTGCCAGCAGTTATCGGGGCTATGGCTACACCTTC. Translated, it gives CASSYRGYGYTF.

This chain joins TRBV30 and TRBJ2-1; maybe TRBD2 (6 bases). The germline V gene encodes CDR1 GTSNPN and CDR2 SVGIG (reference sequence). V was cut by 0 bases and J by 8 bases, with 17 bases left in between. The CDR3 runs to 15 residues. CDR3 coding DNA: TGTGCCTGGAGTGTACGCGGGATAGTGATTTATGAGCAGTTCTTC. As protein: CAWSVRGIVIYEQFF. Full variable domain (rest looked up from reference TRBV30 and TRBJ2-1): SQTIHQWPATLVQPVGSPLSLECTVEGTSNPNLYWYRQAAGRGLQLLFYSVGIGQISSEVPQNLSASRPQDRQFILSSKKLLLSDSGFYLCAWSVRGIVIYEQFFGPGTRLTVL.

The rearrangement links TRBV2 to TRBJ2-7; 7 positions agree with TRBD2. Germline trimming cut 7 bases from V and 7 bases from J; bases unmatched to any gene: 13. Per germline, CDR1 SNHLY and CDR2 FYNNEI. CDR3 length: 14 residues. The CDR3 loop reads CASTKRDPAGEQYF. CDR3 coding DNA: TGTGCCAGCACTAAGCGGGACCCCGCGGGAGAGCAGTACTTC.